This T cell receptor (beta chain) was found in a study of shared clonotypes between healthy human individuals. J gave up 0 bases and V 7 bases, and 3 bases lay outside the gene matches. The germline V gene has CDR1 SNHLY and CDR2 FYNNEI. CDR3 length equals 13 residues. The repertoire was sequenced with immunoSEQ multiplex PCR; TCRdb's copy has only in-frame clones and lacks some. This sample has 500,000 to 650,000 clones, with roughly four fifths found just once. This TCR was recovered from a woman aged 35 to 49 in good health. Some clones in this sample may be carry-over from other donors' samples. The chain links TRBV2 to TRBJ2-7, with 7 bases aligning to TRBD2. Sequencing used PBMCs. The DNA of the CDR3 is TGTGCCAGCACTGGCGGGAGCTCCTACGAGCAGTACTTC. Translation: CASTGGSSYEQYF.